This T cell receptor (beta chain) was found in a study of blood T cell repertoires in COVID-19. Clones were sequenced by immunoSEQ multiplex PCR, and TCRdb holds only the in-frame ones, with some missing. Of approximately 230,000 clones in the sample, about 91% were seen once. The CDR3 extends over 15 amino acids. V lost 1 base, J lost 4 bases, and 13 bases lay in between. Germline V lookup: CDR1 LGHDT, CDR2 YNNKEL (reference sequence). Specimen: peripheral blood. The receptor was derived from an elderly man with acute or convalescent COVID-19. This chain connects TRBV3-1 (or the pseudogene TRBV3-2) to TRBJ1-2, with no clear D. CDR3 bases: TGTGCCAGCAGCCAAGGCGCGGCGCGTGGCTATGGCTACACCTTC. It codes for CASSQGAARGYGYTF.